This entry describes one TCR beta chain. This receptor's antigen is unknown. Base qualities were left out, and no much larger clone turns up one base away. The donors were healthy, HIV-negative adults who had no recently reported acute infections or vaccinations. Every donor was a Caucasian adult living in Nashville, Tennessee, USA. CD4+ T cells were enriched by magnetic negative selection; naive cells were then positively selected on CD45RA, and the negative fraction formed the memory subset. Blood was collected by leukapheresis, and PBMCs were isolated by Ficoll-Histopaque density gradient centrifugation and then cryopreserved in liquid nitrogen vapor phase. Purity and quantity of every magnetically sorted T cell population were checked by analytical flow cytometry. Genomic DNA was isolated from every sorted fraction and measured by UV absorbance on a Nanodrop 2000c. Using the deep immunoSEQ assay, TCR CDR3 regions were amplified from genomic DNA by multiplex PCR. Extracted genomic DNA from each cell subset was distributed evenly across all wells of several immunoSEQ 96-well plates, and each plate was treated as a replicate. For sorted subsets, each replicate PCR was loaded with 200 ng genomic DNA, equivalent to some 31,000 T cell genomes. Purified libraries were quantified with a Qubit 3.0 fluorometer, sized on a Bioanalyzer 2100, and re-quantified with the KAPA Library Quantification kit. Every immunoSEQ 96-well plate was sequenced on a dedicated single-read 150-cycle Illumina NextSeq 550 flow cell. In the original analysis: Because the immunoSEQ output included only junctional sequences and no quality scores, the filtering could not be the same as the filtering used for full-length reads. To assign V/J genes and CDR3, sequences were annotated against IMGT germline references using PyIR, a Python wrapper for IgBLAST v1.9. Reads were filtered out if the reads had weak V/J assignments (E-value above 1e-6), no CDR3, stop codons, out-of-frame junctions, or ambiguous translated residues. A V3J clonotype was defined by an identical inferred V gene, J gene, and CDR3 amino acid sequence. Percentage overlap between repertoires was calculated by dividing the number of shared unique clonotypes by the size of the smaller repertoire. Repertoire richness was assessed with RTK rarefaction, the Chao1 estimator, and Recon v2.1 estimates of unobserved clonotypes. Generation probabilities for all TCRbeta clonotypes obtained by the gDNA method from a handful of donors were computed using OLGA. Sourced from immuneACCESS, this table was stored by TCRdb with only in-frame sequences that have V and J called. A share of the clones is absent; for the studies checked, an unresolved V gene accounts for under half, and the remainder has no known explanation. That table furnishes V, J and clone size, whereas the DNA furnished D and trimming. This sample comprises around 990,000 clones, 70% to 80% of them detected only once. Roughly 0.9% of the sample is taken by the ten largest.

This specimen comes from a study of shared clonotypes between healthy human individuals (dated by TCRdb to the early 2020s). Describing the broader study: A couple of women and three men aged 18 to 49 years were included in the cohort. For each donor, three plates each were used for CD4 naive and CD4 memory, two plates were used for CD8 naive, and one plate was used for CD8 memory. Blood TCR repertoires of 5 or 6 healthy adults were deeply sequenced to estimate repertoire size and the extent of clonotype sharing between individuals. To increase sequencing depth and limit assay-specific biases, different laboratories used diverse techniques to prepare libraries and sequence TCR repertoires. Per donor, leukapheresis produced somewhere between about 0.8 and 9 billion PBMCs.

Study-level results and caveats: Because the study included a small number of donors, the genetic and exposure-history diversity represented was limited. When a handful of donors were compared, the shared fraction of clonotypes was about 5.2% for naive CD4, 3.5% for naive CD8, 2.3% for memory CD4, and 0.4% for memory CD8. Sampling was limited to blood, and TCR repertoires in tissue likely differ from TCR repertoires in blood. Rarefaction of sorted-subset datasets indicated incomplete sequencing despite the large sequencing depth. Naive subsets generally had larger estimated clonotype richness than memory subsets did. Higher generation probabilities were observed for clonotypes shared by all four sorted-subset donors than for non-shared clonotypes. Based on pairwise subsampling, the degree of clonotype sharing among donors was expected to be affected by sequencing depth.

The germline V gene (reference sequence) yields SGHNT for CDR1 and YYREEE for CDR2. Trimming removed 5 bases from V and 3 bases from J; the gene matches leave 8 bases unexplained. The cysteine opens and the phenylalanine closes a CDR3 of 14 amino acids. The DNA shown is the 42-base CDR3, in frame from base 1. The sequenced sample was memory CD4+ T cells from PBMCs. In the paper's terms, the cell subset or site label means: CD45RA-negative fraction. The sequence was obtained from a man aged 18 to 35 in good health. Some clones in this sample may be carry-over from other donors' samples. The sequence is built from TRBV5-4 and TRBJ2-7, with 7 bases in between that match TRBD1. The DNA sequence reads TGTGCCAGCAGTCACCAGGGACAGATCTACGAGCAGTACTTC. It translates to CASSHQGQIYEQYF.